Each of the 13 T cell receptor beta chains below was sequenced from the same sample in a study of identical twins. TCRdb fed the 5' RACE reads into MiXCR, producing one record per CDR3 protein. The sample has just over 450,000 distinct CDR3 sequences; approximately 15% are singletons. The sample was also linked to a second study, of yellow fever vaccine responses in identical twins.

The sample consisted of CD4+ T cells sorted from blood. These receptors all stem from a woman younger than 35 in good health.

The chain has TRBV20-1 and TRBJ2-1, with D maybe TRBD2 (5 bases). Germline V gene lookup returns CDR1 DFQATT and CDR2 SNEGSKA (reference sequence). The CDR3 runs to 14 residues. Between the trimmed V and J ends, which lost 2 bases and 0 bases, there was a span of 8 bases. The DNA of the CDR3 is TGCAGTGCTAGAACTAGGAGCTCCTACAATGAGCAGTTCTTC. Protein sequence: CSARTRSSYNEQFF.

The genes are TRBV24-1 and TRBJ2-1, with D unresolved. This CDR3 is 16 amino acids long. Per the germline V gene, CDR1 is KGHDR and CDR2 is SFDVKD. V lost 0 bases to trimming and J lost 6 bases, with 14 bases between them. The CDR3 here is CATSDLQNPNPNEQFF. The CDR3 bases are TGTGCCACCAGTGATTTGCAGAACCCCAACCCCAATGAGCAGTTCTTC.

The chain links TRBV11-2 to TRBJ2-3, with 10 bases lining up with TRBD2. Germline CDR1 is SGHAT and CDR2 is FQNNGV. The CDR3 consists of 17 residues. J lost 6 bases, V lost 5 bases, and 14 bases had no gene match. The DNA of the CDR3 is TGTGCCAGCAGCCGGACTGGAGCGGGGGGGCCTAGGGATACGCAGTATTTT. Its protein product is CASSRTGAGGPRDTQYF.

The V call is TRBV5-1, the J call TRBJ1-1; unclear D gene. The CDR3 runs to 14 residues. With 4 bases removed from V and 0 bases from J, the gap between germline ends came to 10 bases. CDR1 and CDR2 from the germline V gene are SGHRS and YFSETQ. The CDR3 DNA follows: TGCGCCAGCAGCCCCGGGCGTATGAACACTGAAGCTTTCTTT. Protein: CASSPGRMNTEAFF.

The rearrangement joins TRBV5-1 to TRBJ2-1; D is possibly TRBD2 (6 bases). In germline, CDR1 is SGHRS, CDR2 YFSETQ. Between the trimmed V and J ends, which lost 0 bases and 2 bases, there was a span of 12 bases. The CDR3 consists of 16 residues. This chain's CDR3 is CASSLAPGDTYNEQFF. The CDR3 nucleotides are TGCGCCAGCAGCTTGGCGCCGGGAGACACCTACAATGAGCAGTTCTTC.

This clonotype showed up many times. CDR3 bases: TGTGCCACCAGCAGATCGAGAACTAGCGGGGGGGCCACAGATACGCAGTATTTT. Its translation is CATSRSRTSGGATDTQYF. This rearrangement joins TRBV15 to TRBJ2-3; 13 bases fit TRBD2. Germline lookup yields CDR1 LNHNV and CDR2 YYDKDF (reference sequence). The CDR3 totals 18 residues. With V trimmed by 2 bases and J by 2 bases, 7 bases remained unmatched.

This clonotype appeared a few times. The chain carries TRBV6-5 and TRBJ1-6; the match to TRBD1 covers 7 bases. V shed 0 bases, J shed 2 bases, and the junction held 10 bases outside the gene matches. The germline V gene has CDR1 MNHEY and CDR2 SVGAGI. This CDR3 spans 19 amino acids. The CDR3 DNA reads TGTGCCAGCAGTTACTCCCGGGGTAGGGGGCGAACCTATAATTCACCCCTCCACTTT. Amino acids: CASSYSRGRGRTYNSPLHF.

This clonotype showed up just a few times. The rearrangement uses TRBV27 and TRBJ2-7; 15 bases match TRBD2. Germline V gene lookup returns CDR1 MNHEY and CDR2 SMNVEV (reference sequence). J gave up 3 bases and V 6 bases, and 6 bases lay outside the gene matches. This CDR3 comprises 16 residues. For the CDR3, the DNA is TGTGCCAGCAGATGGACTAGCGGGGGGGCCTACTACGAGCAGTACTTC. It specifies CASRWTSGGAYYEQYF.

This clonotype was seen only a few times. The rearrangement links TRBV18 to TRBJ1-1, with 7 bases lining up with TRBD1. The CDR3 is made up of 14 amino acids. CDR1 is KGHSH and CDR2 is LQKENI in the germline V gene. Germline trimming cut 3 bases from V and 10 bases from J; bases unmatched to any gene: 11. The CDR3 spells CASSPSGQAEGAFF. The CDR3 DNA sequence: TGTGCCAGCTCACCCTCCGGACAGGCGGAGGGAGCTTTCTTT.

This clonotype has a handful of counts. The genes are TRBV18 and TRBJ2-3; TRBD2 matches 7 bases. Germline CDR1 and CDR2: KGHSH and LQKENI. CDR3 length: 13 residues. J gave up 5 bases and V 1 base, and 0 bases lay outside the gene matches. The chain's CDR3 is CASSPLAGDTQYF. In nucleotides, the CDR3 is TGTGCCAGCTCACCACTAGCGGGAGATACGCAGTATTTT.

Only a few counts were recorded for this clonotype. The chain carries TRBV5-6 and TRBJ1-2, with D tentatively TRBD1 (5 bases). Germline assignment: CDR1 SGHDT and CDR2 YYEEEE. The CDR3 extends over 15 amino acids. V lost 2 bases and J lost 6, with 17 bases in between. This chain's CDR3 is CASSLRTVGHNGYTF. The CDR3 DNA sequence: TGTGCCAGCAGCTTACGCACCGTAGGACACAATGGCTACACCTTC.

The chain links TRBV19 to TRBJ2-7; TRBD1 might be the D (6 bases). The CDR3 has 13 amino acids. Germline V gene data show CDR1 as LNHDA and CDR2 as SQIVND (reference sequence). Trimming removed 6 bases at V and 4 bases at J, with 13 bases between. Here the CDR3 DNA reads TGTGCCAGTAGACCGGGACATTCATACGAGCAGTACTTC. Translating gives CASRPGHSYEQYF. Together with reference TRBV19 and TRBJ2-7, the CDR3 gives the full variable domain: DGGITQSPKYLFRKEGQNVTLSCEQNLNHDAMYWYRQDPGQGLRLIYYSQIVNDFQKGDIAEGYSVSREKKESFPLTVTSAQKNPTAFYLCASRPGHSYEQYFGPGTRLTVT.

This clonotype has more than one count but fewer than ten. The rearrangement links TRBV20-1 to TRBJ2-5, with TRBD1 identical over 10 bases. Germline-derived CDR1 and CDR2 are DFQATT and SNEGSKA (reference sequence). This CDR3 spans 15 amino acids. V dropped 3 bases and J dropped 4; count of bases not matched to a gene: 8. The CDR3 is CSARDRQGAPETQYF. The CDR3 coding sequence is TGCAGTGCTAGGGACCGACAGGGGGCTCCAGAGACCCAGTACTTC.